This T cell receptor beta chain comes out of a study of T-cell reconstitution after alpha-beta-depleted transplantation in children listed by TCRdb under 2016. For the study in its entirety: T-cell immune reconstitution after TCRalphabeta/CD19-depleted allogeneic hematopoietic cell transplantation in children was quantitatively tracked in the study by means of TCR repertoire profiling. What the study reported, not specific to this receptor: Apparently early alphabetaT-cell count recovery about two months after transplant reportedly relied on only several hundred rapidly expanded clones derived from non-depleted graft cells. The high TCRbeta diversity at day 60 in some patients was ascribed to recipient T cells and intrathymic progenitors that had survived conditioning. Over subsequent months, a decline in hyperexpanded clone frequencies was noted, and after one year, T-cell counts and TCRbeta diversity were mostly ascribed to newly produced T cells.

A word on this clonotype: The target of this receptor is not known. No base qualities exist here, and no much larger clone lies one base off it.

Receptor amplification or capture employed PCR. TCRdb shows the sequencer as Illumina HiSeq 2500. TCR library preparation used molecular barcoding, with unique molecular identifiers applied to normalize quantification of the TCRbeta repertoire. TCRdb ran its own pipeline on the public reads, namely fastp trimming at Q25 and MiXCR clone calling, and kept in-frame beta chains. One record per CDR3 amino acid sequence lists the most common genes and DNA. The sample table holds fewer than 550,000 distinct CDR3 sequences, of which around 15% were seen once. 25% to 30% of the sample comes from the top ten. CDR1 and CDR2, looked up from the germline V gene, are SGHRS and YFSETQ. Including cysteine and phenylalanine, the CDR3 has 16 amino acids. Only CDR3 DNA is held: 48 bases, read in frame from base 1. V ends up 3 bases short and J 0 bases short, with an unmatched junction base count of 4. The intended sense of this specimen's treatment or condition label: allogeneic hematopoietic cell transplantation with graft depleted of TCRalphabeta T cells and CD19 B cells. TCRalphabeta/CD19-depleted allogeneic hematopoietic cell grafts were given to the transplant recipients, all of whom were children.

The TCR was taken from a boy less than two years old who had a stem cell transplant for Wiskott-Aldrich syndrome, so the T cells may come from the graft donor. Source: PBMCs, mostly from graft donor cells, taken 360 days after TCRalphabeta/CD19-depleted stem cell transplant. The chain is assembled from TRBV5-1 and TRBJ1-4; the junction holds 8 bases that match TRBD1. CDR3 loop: CASSYGQGTTNEKLFF. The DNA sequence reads TGCGCCAGCAGCTATGGACAGGGAACAACTAATGAAAAACTGTTTTTT.